This T cell receptor beta chain comes out of a study of regulatory T cells in long-lasting Graves disease. Study-level results: Blood alone, not thyroid tissue, was studied. With approximately 2,500 shared public clonotypes, persistent patients exceeded new patients, who shared more than 750.

In its sample, this clonotype was seen a few times. Its antigen is currently unknown. Time point meaning: persistent/refractory GD, antithyroid drugs over 5 years with positive TRAb. The TCR library was made from RNA that had been extracted from PBMCs in TRIzol. The CDR3 totals 15 residues. Germline V gene sequence: CDR1 DFQATT, CDR2 SNEGSKA (reference sequence). With 3 bases clipped from V and 0 bases from J, the junction kept 5 bases outside the gene matches. Both iRepertoire HTBI primers and Arm-PCR of CDR3 regions were used to build the TCR beta libraries. TCRdb recomputed calls from the multiplex PCR reads with MiXCR, one row per CDR3 protein. Here the sample spans roughly 470,000 distinct CDR3 sequences, about 20% being singletons.

The specimen was peripheral blood mononuclear cells (PBMCs), collected when the disease was refractory, from a patient treated with antithyroid drugs. The chain uses TRBV20-1 and TRBJ2-7, with 10 bases aligning to TRBD1. The TCR comes from a female donor with Graves disease. CDR3 amino acids: CSARTGQGTSYEQYF. The CDR3, as DNA: TGCAGTGCTAGGACGGGACAGGGGACCTCCTACGAGCAGTACTTC.